This T cell receptor beta chain comes out of a study of T cell responses to AZD1222 COVID-19 vaccine (dated by TCRdb to about 2021). Study-level background: TCR sequencing was performed for some 250 trial participants, of whom around 200 were given two doses of AZD1222 and approximately 25 were given two doses of MenACWY control vaccine. Trial participants were enrolled by age into subgroups of 18-55, 56-69 and 70-plus years, and roughly 150, 30 and 60 TCR-sequenced participants, respectively, were included in these subgroups.

The time point tag for this specimen amounts to: about 28 days (+/-7) after the second vaccine dose. Taken with the paper, the label for treatment or condition translates to: meningococcal conjugate vaccine given as trial control. Samples from vaccinated people were obtained from the UK trials COV001 and COV002, which included a single-blind randomized controlled phase 2/3 trial of AZD1222 (ChAdOx1 nCoV-19) in healthy adults. For TCRbeta chain sequencing, PBMC samples from trial participants were taken at day 0 and at day 28 after the second dose. This clone was picked up one time. The antigen it binds to is not known. Base qualities are not provided; no much larger clone lies one nucleotide away. The CDR3 regions of human TCRbeta chains were analyzed by immunosequencing. On the authors' methods: TCRs in the repertoires were matched against a reference library of SARS-CoV-2-specific TCRs that had been generated with the MIRA antigen-specificity platform. Breadth was defined as the fraction of unique TCRs that were SARS-CoV-2-associated, and depth was defined as the fraction of total T cells that were SARS-CoV-2-associated. Using the MIRA data, each spike-specific TCR was mapped to the spike region that the TCR reacts to and placed in a CD4 or CD8 class. Log10-transformed breadth and depth values were compared by one-way ANOVA with Sidak's multiple comparisons tests. Held by TCRdb, this immuneACCESS table contains in-frame sequences only and omits some clones. Under half of the omission traces to an unresolved V gene where checked; the cause of the rest is unknown. V and J calls and clone size are copied from that table; D and trimming were computed from the DNA. This sample lists around 130,000 clones; over 75% were detected once. The leading ten clones occupy more than 3.5% of the sample.

Trimming removed 5 bases from V and 2 bases from J, leaving 7 bases between the germline ends. The CDR3 measures 11 amino acids from cysteine to phenylalanine. Only the CDR3 DNA is retained, 33 bases long and in frame from the first base. Taken from the germline V gene (reference sequence), the CDR1 and CDR2 loops are DFQATT and SNEGSKA. Overall study outcomes, separate from this receptor: No day 14 peak-response samples were available, so repertoires were characterized only after the peak T cell response. In the small 56-69-year group, the increase in depth fell short of significance, most likely because of low power. Participants were mostly white British, with more females than males. The authors suggested clonal diversity may have been underestimated. Conclusions about previously exposed vaccinees are limited because only six or seven AZD1222 recipients were SARS-CoV-2 seropositive at baseline. CD4 TCRs associated with the vaccine covered the entire spike protein, and the dominant responses were in regions 160-218 and 743-854. Reportedly, close to half of the unique spike-specific TCRs recognized epitopes lying outside the regions that are mutated in the B.1.351 and B.1.1.7 variants. After two AZD1222 doses, both the breadth and the depth of spike-specific TCRs were significantly higher than at day 0 and than in MenACWY recipients.

The rearrangement joined TRBV20-1 to TRBJ2-7; the D region is possibly TRBD1 or TRBD2, each matching across 5 bases. The specimen comprised peripheral blood, sampled 28 days after the second dose of the MenACWY control vaccine. This clonotype was sampled from an adult who received the MenACWY meningococcal vaccine as a control. CDR3 loop: CSAGGPYEQYF. The sequenced DNA is TGCAGTGCTGGGGGTCCCTACGAGCAGTACTTC.